The table lists the clone carrying this T cell receptor beta chain with a count of one. Antigen: not known. This sample was included in a study of cytomegalovirus exposure and HLA in healthy donors. The CDR3 length is 15 residues. Trimming took 3 bases from V and 0 from J, leaving 12 bases between them. Germline CDR1 reads MNHEY; CDR2 reads SMNVEV (reference sequence). Study-wide findings and caveats: It was reported that the classifier diagnosed cytomegalovirus status with high specificity and sensitivity in both the original and validation cohorts. With further analysis later on, most CMV-associated TCR beta chains appeared HLA-restricted. A link between a missense DCLRE1C variant and TCR beta V- and J-gene trimming emerged from a later analysis. Approximately 18,000 TCR beta sequences were associated with HLA alleles at 0.05 false discovery rate in a later analysis.

Both 60 Vbeta primers and 13 Jbeta primers went into the PCR. Produced via immunoSEQ multiplex PCR; TCRdb's table is partial and in-frame only. The top ten clones hold approximately 0.66% of a sample with 150,000 or so clones, around 79% of them seen once. The source is a male donor in good health and CMV-seronegative. The rearrangement uses TRBV27 and TRBJ2-7; possibly TRBD2 for D (5 bases). Sequencing input: PBMCs. DNA for the CDR3: TGTGCCAGCAGTTTTCGAGGGTCGAGCTCCTACGAGCAGTACTTC. Its translation is CASSFRGSSSYEQYF.